A single sample gave rise to the 2 T cell receptor beta chains below, sequenced in a study of CD8 T cells in Susac syndrome. It was with random hexamers that 0.5 to 1 ug RNA was reverse transcribed. TCRdb reprocessed the immunoSEQ multiplex PCR reads with MiXCR, giving one entry per CDR3 protein. The sample lists about 150,000 distinct CDR3 sequences, about 92% occurring once. Material for sequencing was CD4+ T cells from PBMCs. These receptors originate from a human donor in good health.

This chain links TRBV28 with TRBJ1-2; no clear D. This CDR3 region has 12 residues. With 2 bases removed from V and 6 bases from J, the gap between germline ends came to 7 bases. Germline V gives CDR1 MDHEN, CDR2 SYDVKM. The CDR3 DNA sequence: TGTGCCAGCAGTTTAAACCCGCATGGCTACACCTTC. This translates into CASSLNPHGYTF.

The chain couples TRBV20-1 to TRBJ1-2; possible D gene TRBD1, 5 bases. CDR1 and CDR2 (germline): DFQATT, SNEGSKA (reference sequence). CDR3 length: 13 residues. The CDR3 loop is CRSGGSTNYGYTF. The CDR3 bases are TGCAGGAGTGGGGGAAGTACTAACTATGGCTACACCTTC.